The T cell receptor (beta chain) under discussion was sequenced for a study of technical replicates of blood from a handful of donors. Germline loops: CDR1 SGHVS, CDR2 FQNEAQ. J lost 4 bases, V lost 1 base, and 8 bases had no gene match. This CDR3 comprises 17 residues. Profiling relied on immunoSEQ multiplex PCR, and the TCRdb table lists in-frame clones only, not all of them. The repertoire holds approximately 51,000 clones, with just under 95% as singletons. This receptor was taken from a human donor in good health. Some clones in this sample may be carry-over from other donors' samples. This chain uses TRBV7-8 with TRBJ1-5; 9 positions agree with TRBD1. The specimen was PBMCs. DNA of the CDR3: TGTGCCAGCAGCTTAGTGCTGGGACAGGGAAATAATCAGCCCCAGCATTTT. Translated: CASSLVLGQGNNQPQHF.